This T cell receptor beta chain was sequenced in a study of post-analysis software for immune sequencing data. TCR beta cDNA libraries included unique molecular identifiers. From the PCR reads, TCRdb called clonotypes with MiXCR, one entry per CDR3 protein. The sample lists 650,000 to 850,000 distinct CDR3 sequences, around 53% occurring once. Study-wide results and caveats: A handful of TRBV segments were significantly more frequent in patients than in controls. TRBV5-6, TRBV5-1 and TRBV20-1 were among these segments. Under F measure analysis, samples from one preparation batch co-clustered strongly. A significant reduction in normalized Chao1 diversity was observed in multiple sclerosis patients versus controls.

This clonotype was seen ten or more times. The antigen remains undetermined. CDR1 and CDR2 (germline): ENHRY, SYGVKD. With 0 bases removed from V and 3 bases from J, the gap between germline ends came to 1 base. This CDR3 region has 12 residues. This TCR derives from a girl between 10 and 17 years old with multiple sclerosis. V and J are TRBV10-3 and TRBJ2-3; unclear D gene. The sequenced sample was blood. CDR3 DNA sequence: TGTGCCATCAGTGAGTCAACAGATACGCAGTATTTT. Protein sequence: CAISESTDTQYF.